The 8 T cell receptor beta chains below come from one sample, sequenced in a study of T cells in Graves' hyperthyroidism and ophthalmopathy. RNA transcripts provided the source from which TCR beta CDR3 regions were amplified. When the TCR CDR3 underwent first-round RT-PCR, the HTBI primer set was used. Each CDR3 protein gets one entry after TCRdb re-called the multiplex PCR reads with MiXCR. The repertoire holds a few hundred thousand distinct CDR3 sequences, with less than 15% as singletons. Material for sequencing was blood. The origin of the receptors is a man aged 30 to 39 with Graves' hyperthyroidism that later progressed to Graves' ophthalmopathy.

As concerns this clonotype: This may be a read error: a much more frequent sequence differs by one nucleotide. The V and J genes are TRBV11-2 and TRBJ1-2, with 10 bases identical to TRBD1. The CDR3 has 14 amino acids. Germline V gives CDR1 SGHAT, CDR2 FQNNGV. The ends lost 0 bases at V and 8 bases at J; junction bases unmatched: 3. Written as DNA, the CDR3 is TGTGCCAGCAGCTTAGACCGACAGGGGGCCGGCTACACCTTC. Translating it yields CASSLDRQGAGYTF.

In its sample, this clonotype was seen many times. V gene TRBV19 combines with J gene TRBJ1-2; no definite D call. Germline V gene data show CDR1 as LNHDA and CDR2 as SQIVND (reference sequence). The V gene lost 10 bases and the J gene lost 8 bases, with 11 bases spanning the gap. The CDR3 is 10 amino acids. The CDR3 sequence is CATTGKGYTF. The CDR3 bases are TGTGCCACCACGGGTAAAGGCTACACCTTC.

In this sample, this clonotype turned up many times. This chain links TRBV11-2 with TRBJ2-5, with 11 bases identical to TRBD2. In germline, CDR1 is SGHAT, CDR2 FQNNGV. CDR3 size: 16 residues. V was pared by 5 bases and J by 1 base, with 6 bases of the junction left unmatched. For the CDR3, the DNA is TGTGCCAGCAGCCAACTAGCGGGGGCCATCCAAGAGACCCAGTACTTC. Protein product: CASSQLAGAIQETQYF.

This clonotype appeared many times. In nucleotides, the CDR3 is TGTGCCAGCAGTTTCCAGGGTTCCGAAGCTTTCTTT. The encoded protein is CASSFQGSEAFF. The chain carries TRBV2 and TRBJ1-1, with D perhaps matching TRBD1 (5 bases). The CDR3 is made up of 12 amino acids. Trimming removed 5 bases at V and 8 bases at J, with 12 bases between. Looked up from germline, CDR1 is SNHLY and CDR2 is FYNNEI.

This clonotype was seen only once. This chain connects TRBV15 to TRBJ2-6, with D perhaps TRBD1 (6 bases). Germline CDR1 LNHNV, CDR2 YYDKDF (reference sequence). V lost 4 bases to trimming and J lost 1 base, with 8 bases between them. CDR3 length: 15 amino acids. In DNA, the CDR3 is TGTGCCACCAGCACCAGGGGTTCTGGGGCCAACGTCCTGACTTTC. It translates to CATSTRGSGANVLTF.

CDR3: CASSYSPLGLDTQYF. DNA of the CDR3: TGTGCCAGCAGTTACTCGCCACTAGGATTAGATACGCAGTATTTT. This rearrangement joins TRBV6-2 or TRBV6-3 to TRBJ2-3; possible D gene TRBD2, 5 bases. The CDR3 extends over 15 amino acids. The germline V and J ends were trimmed by 0 bases and 5 bases, with 12 bases remaining between them. Germline CDR1 and CDR2: MNHEY and SVGEGT.

This clonotype was counted at least ten times. The V call is TRBV12-3 or TRBV12-4, the J call TRBJ2-3; TRBD1 might be the D (7 bases). The CDR3 consists of 14 residues. V dropped 5 bases and J dropped 2 bases, with 11 bases sitting between them. Here the CDR3 reads CASSPRGVTDTQYF. Here the CDR3 DNA reads TGTGCCAGCAGTCCCAGGGGGGTCACAGATACGCAGTATTTT.

The chain joins TRBV27 to TRBJ2-3; D is possibly TRBD1 or TRBD2 (7 bases each). The CDR3 contains 16 residues. V dropped 2 bases and J dropped 6 bases, with 18 bases sitting between them. Germline CDR1 MNHEY, CDR2 SMNVEV (reference sequence). The CDR3 coding sequence is TGTGCCAGCAGTTTACGGACAGGCGGGGGATTGGATACGCAGTATTTT. Amino acids: CASSLRTGGGLDTQYF.